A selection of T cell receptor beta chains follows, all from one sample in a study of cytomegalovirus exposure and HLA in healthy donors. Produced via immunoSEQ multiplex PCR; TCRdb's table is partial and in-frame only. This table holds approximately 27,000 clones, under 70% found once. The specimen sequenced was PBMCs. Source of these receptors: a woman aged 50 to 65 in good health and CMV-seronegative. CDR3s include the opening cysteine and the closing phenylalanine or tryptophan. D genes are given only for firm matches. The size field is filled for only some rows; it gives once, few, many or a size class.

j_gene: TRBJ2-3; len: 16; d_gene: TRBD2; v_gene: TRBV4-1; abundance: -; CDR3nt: TGCGCCAGCAGCCAAGATCCGGGACTAGAGACAGATACGCAGTATTTT; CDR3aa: CASSQDPGLETDTQYF
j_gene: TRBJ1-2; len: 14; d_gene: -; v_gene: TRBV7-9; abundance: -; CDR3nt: TGTGCCAGCAGCTTAGGGGGAGGTCTCTATGGCTACACCTTC; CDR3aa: CASSLGGGLYGYTF
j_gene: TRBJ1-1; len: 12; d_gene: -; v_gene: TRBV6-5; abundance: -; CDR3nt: TGTGCCAGCAGGGAGGGGAGCACTGAAGCTTTCTTT; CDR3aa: CASREGSTEAFF
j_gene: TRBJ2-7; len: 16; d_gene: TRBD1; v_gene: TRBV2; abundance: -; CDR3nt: TGTGCCAGCAGGACTCAGTCAGGCACAGGGGCGTCCGAGCAGTACTTC; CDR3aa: CASRTQSGTGASEQYF
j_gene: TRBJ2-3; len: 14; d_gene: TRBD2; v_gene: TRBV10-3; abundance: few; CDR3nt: TGTGCCTGTGGAGGGAGGGGAGGCACAGATACGCAGTATTTT; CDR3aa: CACGGRGGTDTQYF
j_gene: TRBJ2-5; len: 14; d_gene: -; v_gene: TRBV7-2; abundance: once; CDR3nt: TGTGCCAGCAGCTCCTCGGGGTCTCAAGAGACCCAGTACTTC; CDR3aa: CASSSSGSQETQYF
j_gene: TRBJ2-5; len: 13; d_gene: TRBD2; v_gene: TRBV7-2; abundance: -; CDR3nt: TGTGCCAGCAGCTTGGCGCGGGGGGAGACCCAGTACTTC; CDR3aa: CASSLARGETQYF
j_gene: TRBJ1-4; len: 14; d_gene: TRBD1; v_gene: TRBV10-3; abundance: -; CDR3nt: TGTGCCATCAGGGGACAGGGAACTAATGAAAAACTGTTTTTT; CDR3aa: CAIRGQGTNEKLFF
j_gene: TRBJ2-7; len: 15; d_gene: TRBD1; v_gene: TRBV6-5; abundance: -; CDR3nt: TGTGCCAGCAGTATCCGGACAGGGAGCTCCTACGAGCAGTACTTC; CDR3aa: CASSIRTGSSYEQYF
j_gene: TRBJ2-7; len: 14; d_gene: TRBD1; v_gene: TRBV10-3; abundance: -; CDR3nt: TGTGCCATGGGAAAGGACAGGCAAGGAGGCGAGCAGTACTTC; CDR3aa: CAMGKDRQGGEQYF
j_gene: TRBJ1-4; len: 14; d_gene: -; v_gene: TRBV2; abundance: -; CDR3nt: TGTGCCAGCACAGAACAGACAGAGAATGAAAAACTGTTTTTT; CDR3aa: CASTEQTENEKLFF
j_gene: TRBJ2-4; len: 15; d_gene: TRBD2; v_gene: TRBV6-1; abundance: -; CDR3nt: TGTGCCAGCAGCTCTAGCGGGGGGGCGGGAAACATTCAGTACTTC; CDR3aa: CASSSSGGAGNIQYF
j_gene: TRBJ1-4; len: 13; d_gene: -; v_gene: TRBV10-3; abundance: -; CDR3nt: TGTGCCATCAGTGTGTCGGGTTCCAGGGAACCTTCTTTT; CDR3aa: CAISVSGSREPSF
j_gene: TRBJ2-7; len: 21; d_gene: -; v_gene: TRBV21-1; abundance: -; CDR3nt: TGTGCCAGCAGCAAAGGGACTAGCGGCAGCGCCCGACCAACTGGATGCTACGAGCAGTACTTC; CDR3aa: CASSKGTSGSARPTGCYEQYF
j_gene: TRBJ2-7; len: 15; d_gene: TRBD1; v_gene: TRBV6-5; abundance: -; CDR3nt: TGTGCCAGCAGTTACCATGGGACAGGGGGCGGCGAGCAGTACTTC; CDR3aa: CASSYHGTGGGEQYF
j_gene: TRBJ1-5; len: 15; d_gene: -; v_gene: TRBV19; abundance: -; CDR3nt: TGTGCCAGTAGTATTACAGATTATAGCAATCAGCCCCAGCATTTT; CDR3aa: CASSITDYSNQPQHF
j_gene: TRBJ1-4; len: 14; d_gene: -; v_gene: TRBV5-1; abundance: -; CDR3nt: TGCGCCAGCAGCCTCGGGGTCATTAATGAAAAACTGTTTTTT; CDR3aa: CASSLGVINEKLFF
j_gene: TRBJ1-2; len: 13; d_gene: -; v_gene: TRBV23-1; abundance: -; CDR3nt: TGCGCCAGCAGTCCTGCAGTAAACTATGGCTACACCTTC; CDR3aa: CASSPAVNYGYTF
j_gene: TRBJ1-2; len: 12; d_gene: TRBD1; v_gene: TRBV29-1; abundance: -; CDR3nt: TGCAGCGCACTCGGACAGGGAGGCGGCTACACCTTC; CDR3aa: CSALGQGGGYTF
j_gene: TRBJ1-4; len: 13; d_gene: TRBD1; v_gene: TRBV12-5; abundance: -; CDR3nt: TGTGCTAGTGGACCGGACAGGGGTGAAAAACTGTTTTTT; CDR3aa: CASGPDRGEKLFF
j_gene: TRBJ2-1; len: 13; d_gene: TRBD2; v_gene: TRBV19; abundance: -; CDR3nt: TGTGCCAGTAACAGCGGGAGGGCCTTTGAGCAGTTCTTC; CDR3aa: CASNSGRAFEQFF
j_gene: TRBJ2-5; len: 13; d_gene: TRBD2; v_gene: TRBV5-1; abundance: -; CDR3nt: TGCGCCAGCAGCTTTGGGGGGGAGGAGACCCAGTACTTC; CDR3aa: CASSFGGEETQYF
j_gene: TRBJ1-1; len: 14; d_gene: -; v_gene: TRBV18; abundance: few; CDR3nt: TGTGCCAGCTCACCATGGTCCGGGGAGGTTGAAGCTTTCTTT; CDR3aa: CASSPWSGEVEAFF
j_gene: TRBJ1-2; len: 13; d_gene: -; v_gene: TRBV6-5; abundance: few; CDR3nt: TGTGCCAGCAGAGAGAGGGAATCTTATGGCTACACCTTC; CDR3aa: CASRERESYGYTF
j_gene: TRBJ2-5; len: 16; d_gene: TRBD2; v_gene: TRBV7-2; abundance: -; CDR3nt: TGTGCCAGCAGCACCCAATGGCTAGCGGGGGAAGAGACCCAGTACTTC; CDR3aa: CASSTQWLAGEETQYF
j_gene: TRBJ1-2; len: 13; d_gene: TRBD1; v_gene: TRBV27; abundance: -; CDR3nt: TGTGCCAGCAGTTCCCGACAGGGGTCTGGCTACACCTTC; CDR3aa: CASSSRQGSGYTF
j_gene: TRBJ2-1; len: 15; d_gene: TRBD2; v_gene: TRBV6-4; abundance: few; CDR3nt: TGTGCCAGCAGTGAGGTAGCGGGAGGACGCAATGAGCAGTTCTTC; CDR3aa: CASSEVAGGRNEQFF
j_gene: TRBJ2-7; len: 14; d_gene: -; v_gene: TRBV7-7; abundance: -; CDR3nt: TGTGCCAGCAGCTTTCCGTACAAGGAGGACGAGCAGTACTTC; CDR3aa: CASSFPYKEDEQYF
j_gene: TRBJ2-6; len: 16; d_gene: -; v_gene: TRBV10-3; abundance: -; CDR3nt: TGTGCCATCAGTGAAGGGGTTGGGTCTGGGGCCAACGTCCTGACTTTC; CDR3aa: CAISEGVGSGANVLTF
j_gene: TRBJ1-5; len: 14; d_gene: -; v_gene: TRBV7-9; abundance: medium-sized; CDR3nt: TGTGCCAGCAGCTCAGGACAGTTCAATCAGCCCCAGCATTTT; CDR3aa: CASSSGQFNQPQHF
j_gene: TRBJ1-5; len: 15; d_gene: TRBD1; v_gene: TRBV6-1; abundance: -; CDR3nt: TGTGCCAGCAGTGAGGGACAGGGGGCGGGGCAGCCCCAGCATTTT; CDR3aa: CASSEGQGAGQPQHF
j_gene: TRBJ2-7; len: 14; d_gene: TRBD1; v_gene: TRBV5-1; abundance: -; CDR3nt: TGCGCCAGCAGCTACGGACAGGGCGGATACGAGCAGTACTTC; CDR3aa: CASSYGQGGYEQYF
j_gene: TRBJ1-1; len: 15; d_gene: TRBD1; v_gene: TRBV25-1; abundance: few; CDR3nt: TGTGCCAGCAGTAACTCCAGGGGGATCGGCACTGAAGCTTTCTTT; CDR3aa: CASSNSRGIGTEAFF
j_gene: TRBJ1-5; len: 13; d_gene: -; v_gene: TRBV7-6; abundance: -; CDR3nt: TGTGCCAGCAGCGCCGGGGGAGGGCAGCCCCAGCATTTT; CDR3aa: CASSAGGGQPQHF
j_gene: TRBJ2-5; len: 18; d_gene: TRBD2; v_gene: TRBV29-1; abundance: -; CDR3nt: TGCAGCGTTGAAGCCCCGGGACTAGCGGGGCACCTCCAAGAGACCCAGTACTTC; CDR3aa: CSVEAPGLAGHLQETQYF
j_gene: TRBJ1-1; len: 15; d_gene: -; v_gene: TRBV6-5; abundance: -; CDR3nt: TGTGCCAGCATTCCCGTCAGGGGTGAGGGCACTGAAGCTTTCTTT; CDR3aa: CASIPVRGEGTEAFF
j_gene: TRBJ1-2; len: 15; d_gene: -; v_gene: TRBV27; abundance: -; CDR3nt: TGTGCCAGCAGTCCCCAATTTGTGGGGGGTCTCGGCTACACCTTC; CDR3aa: CASSPQFVGGLGYTF
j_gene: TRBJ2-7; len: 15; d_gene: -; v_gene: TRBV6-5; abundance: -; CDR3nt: TGTGCCAGCAGTGGGGATAGGCCGGGGGTCTACGAGCAGTACTTC; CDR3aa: CASSGDRPGVYEQYF
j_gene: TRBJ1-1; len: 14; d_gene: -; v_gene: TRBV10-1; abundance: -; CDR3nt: TGCGCCAGCAGTGAGTCAAGAGGGGGCACTGAAGCTTTCTTT; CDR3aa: CASSESRGGTEAFF
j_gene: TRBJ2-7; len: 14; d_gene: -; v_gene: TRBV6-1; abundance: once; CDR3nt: TGTGCCAGCAGTGAATCCTCTCGAGGTTACGAGCAGTACTTC; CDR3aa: CASSESSRGYEQYF
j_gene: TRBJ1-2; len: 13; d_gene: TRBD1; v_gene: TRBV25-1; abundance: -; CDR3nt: TGTGCCAGCTCGGACAGGGGTGGATATGGCTACACCTTC; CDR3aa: CASSDRGGYGYTF
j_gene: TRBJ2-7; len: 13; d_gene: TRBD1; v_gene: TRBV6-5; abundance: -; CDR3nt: TGTGCCAGCAGTTACGGGACAGGGCGCGAGCAGTACTTC; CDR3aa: CASSYGTGREQYF
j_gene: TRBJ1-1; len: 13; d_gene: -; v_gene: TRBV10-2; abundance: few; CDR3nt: TGCGCCAGCAGCACGGGGAGTAACACTGAAGCTTTCTTT; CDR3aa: CASSTGSNTEAFF
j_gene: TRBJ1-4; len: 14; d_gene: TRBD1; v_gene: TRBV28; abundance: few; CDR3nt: TGTGCCAGCAGTTCTCAGACAGGGATTGAAAAACTGTTTTTT; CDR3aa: CASSSQTGIEKLFF
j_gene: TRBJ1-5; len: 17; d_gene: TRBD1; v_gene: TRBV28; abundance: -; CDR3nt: TGTGCCAGCATCCCGGGAGCAGGGGGCAAGAGCAATCAGCCCCAGCATTTT; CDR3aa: CASIPGAGGKSNQPQHF
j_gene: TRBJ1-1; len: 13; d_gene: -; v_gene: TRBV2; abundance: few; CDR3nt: TGTGCCAGCAGACACCCTCAGTTGAGCGGGGCTTTCTTT; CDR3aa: CASRHPQLSGAFF
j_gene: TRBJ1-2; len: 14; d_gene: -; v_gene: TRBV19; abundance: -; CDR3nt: TGTGCCAGTAGGACAGGATTAACCTTCTATGGCTACACCTTC; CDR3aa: CASRTGLTFYGYTF
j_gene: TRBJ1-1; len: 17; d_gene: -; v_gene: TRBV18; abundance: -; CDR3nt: TGTGCCAGCTCACCACCGTCGAGGACAGCCCTGAACACTGAAGCTTTCTTT; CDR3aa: CASSPPSRTALNTEAFF
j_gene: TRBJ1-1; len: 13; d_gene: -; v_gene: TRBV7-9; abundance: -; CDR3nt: TGTGCCAGCAGCTTACCACAATCGCTTGATGCTTTCTTT; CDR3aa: CASSLPQSLDAFF
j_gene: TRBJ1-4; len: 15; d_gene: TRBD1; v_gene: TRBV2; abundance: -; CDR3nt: TGTGCCAGCAGGGGACAGGGAGTAACTAATGAAAAACTGTTTTTT; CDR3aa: CASRGQGVTNEKLFF
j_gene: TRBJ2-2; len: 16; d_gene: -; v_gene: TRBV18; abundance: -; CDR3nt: TGTGCCAGCTCACCACCGAAGGGGACGAACACCGGGGAGCTGTTTTTT; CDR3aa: CASSPPKGTNTGELFF